These T cell receptor beta chains were read from a single sample in a study of blood T cell repertoires in COVID-19. Profiled with immunoSEQ multiplex PCR; TCRdb holds only in-frame clones, not every one. Among a few hundred thousand clones listed, roughly four fifths were seen once. The specimen was PBMCs or T cells enriched from blood (not recorded which). The receptor set was obtained from a man aged 45-65 years who had recovered from COVID-19. The CDR3 runs from the conserved cysteine through the conserved F or W.

J gene,V gene,CDR3 protein
TRBJ2-3,TRBV5-6,CASSFGGRSTDTQYF
TRBJ1-1,TRBV14,CASSPKVRVDTEAFF
TRBJ2-7,TRBV2,CASSPGTAPYEQYF
TRBJ1-5,TRBV19,CASTGGQRQPQHF
TRBJ2-3,TRBV9,CASSVFPMGGGSTDTQYF
TRBJ2-7,TRBV19,CASSDRDRLYEQYF
TRBJ2-7,TRBV2,CASRVAPTPSGEQYF
TRBJ1-2,TRBV20-1,CSASAGGGYGYTF
TRBJ2-3,TRBV18,CASSRDQGSASTDTQYF
TRBJ2-7,TRBV6-5,CASLLTGGRNEQYF
TRBJ1-1,TRBV5-1,CASSFGTVTEAFF
TRBJ2-3,TRBV7-9,CASSTGTSGSGDTQYF
TRBJ2-2,TRBV19,CASREQGDGELFF
TRBJ2-1,TRBV5-1,CASFQAGGNYNEQFF
TRBJ1-5,TRBV4-1,CASSRKIEGQPQHF
TRBJ1-4,TRBV19,CATGGTLTNEKLFF
TRBJ2-7,TRBV29-1,CSVETPLSRRGEQYF
TRBJ2-5,TRBV27,CASSSWGRGWETQYF
TRBJ1-2,TRBV4-1,CASSLRLQGSYGYTF
TRBJ2-7,TRBV12-3/TRBV12-4,CASSLRGEQYF
TRBJ2-1,TRBV19,CASSPLAGANLHYNEQFF
TRBJ2-3,TRBV7-2,CASLRGLVTDTQYF
TRBJ1-4,TRBV14,CASSQRAGTGEKLFF
TRBJ2-3,TRBV27,CASSLLAGGLDTDTQYF
TRBJ1-2,TRBV11-1,CASSLDRVAGYTF
TRBJ2-1,TRBV5-1,CASSPLGEAYNEQFF
TRBJ2-7,TRBV27,CASSLSTGGSYEQYF
TRBJ2-7,TRBV19,CASTPGQGRDEQYF
TRBJ2-5,TRBV7-3,CASSPLSGSGETQYF
TRBJ2-7,TRBV14,CASSPGTRETYEQYF
TRBJ2-7,TRBV5-1,CASSLTGSSYEQYF
TRBJ1-6,TRBV5-1,CASSLGQQPHSPLHF
TRBJ1-2,TRBV27,CASSLSGANYGYTF
TRBJ2-3,TRBV19,CASSIGGVSTDTQYF
TRBJ2-6,TRBV7-2,CASSLPGGAPVSWTF
TRBJ2-3,TRBV28,CASSPYRTIESTDTQYF
TRBJ2-3,TRBV5-4,CASSRDRHTDTQYF
TRBJ1-1,TRBV7-9,CASSLRGRDTEAFF
TRBJ1-4,TRBV5-6,CASSLRGRDRGEKLFF
TRBJ1-1,TRBV4-3,CASSQTGGSNTEAFF
TRBJ1-1,TRBV5-8,CARGGRNTEAFF
TRBJ1-2,TRBV27,CASSLGGQGGGYTF
TRBJ2-3,TRBV24-1,CATSDLPSAGGTDTQYF
TRBJ2-1,TRBV6-4,CASARESYNEQFF
TRBJ2-7,TRBV28,CASSLPRGAYEQYF
TRBJ1-1,TRBV3-1/TRBV3-2,CASSQLGNLGSEAFF
TRBJ2-2,TRBV21-1,CASSKGGTRTSGELFF
TRBJ1-5,TRBV6-5,CASSYRTGGQPQHF
TRBJ2-5,TRBV5-4,CASSPGLAGLKQETQYF